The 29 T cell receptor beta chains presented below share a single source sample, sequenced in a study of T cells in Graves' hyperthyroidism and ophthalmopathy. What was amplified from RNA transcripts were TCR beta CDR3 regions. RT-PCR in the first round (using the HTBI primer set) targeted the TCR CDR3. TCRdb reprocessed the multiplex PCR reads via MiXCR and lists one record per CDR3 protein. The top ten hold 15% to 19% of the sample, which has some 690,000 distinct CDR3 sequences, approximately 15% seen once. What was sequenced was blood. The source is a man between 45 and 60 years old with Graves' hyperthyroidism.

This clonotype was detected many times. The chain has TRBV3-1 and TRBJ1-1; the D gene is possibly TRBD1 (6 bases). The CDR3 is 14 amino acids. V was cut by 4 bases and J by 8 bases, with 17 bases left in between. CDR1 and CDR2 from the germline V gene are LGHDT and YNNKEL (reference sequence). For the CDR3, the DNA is TGTGCCAGCAGCCTTCTAAGGGGGAGAAACGAAGCTTTCTTT. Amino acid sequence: CASSLLRGRNEAFF.

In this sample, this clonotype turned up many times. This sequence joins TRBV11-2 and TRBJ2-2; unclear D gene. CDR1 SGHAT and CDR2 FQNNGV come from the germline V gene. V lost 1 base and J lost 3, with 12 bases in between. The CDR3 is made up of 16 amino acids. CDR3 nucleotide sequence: TGTGCCAGCAGCTTAGTACGGCAGTTTTACACCGGGGAGCTGTTTTTT. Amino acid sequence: CASSLVRQFYTGELFF.

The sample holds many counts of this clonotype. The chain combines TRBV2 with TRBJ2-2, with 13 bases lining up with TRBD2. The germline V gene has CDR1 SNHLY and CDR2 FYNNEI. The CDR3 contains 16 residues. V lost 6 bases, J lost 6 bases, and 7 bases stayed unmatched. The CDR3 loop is CASRGTSGILPGELFF. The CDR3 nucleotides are TGTGCCAGCAGGGGGACTAGCGGGATACTCCCCGGGGAGCTGTTTTTT.

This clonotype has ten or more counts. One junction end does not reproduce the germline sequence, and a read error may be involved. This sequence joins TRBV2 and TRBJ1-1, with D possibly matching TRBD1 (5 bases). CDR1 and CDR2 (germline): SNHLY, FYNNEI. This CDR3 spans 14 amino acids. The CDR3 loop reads CTSSVSGLGTEAFF. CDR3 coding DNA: TGTACCAGCAGTGTATCAGGGCTAGGTACTGAAGCTTTCTTT.

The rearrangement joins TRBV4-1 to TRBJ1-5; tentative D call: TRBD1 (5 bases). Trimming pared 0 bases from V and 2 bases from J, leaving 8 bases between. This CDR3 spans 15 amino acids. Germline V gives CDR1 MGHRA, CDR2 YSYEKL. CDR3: CASSQEGLRNQPQHF. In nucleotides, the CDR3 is TGCGCCAGCAGCCAAGAGGGACTACGCAATCAGCCCCAGCATTTT.

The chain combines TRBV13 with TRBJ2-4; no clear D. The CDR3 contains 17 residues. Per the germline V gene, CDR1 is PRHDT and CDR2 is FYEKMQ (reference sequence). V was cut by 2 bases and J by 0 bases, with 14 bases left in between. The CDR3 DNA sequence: TGTGCCAGCAGCTTAAGAGTCGCAGTCGGAGCCAAAAACATTCAGTACTTC. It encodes CASSLRVAVGAKNIQYF.

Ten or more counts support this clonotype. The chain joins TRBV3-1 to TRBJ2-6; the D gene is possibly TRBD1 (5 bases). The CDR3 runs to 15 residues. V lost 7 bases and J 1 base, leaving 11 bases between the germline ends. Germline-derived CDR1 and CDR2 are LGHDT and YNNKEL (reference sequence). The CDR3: CASTKAGSGANVLTF. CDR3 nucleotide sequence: TGTGCCAGCACCAAGGCAGGGTCTGGGGCCAACGTCCTGACTTTC. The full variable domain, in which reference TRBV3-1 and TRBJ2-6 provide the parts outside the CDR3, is DTAVSQTPKYLVTQMGNDKSIKCEQNLGHDTMYWYKQDSKKFLKIMFSYNNKELIINETVPNRFSPKSPDKAHLNLHINSLELGDSAVYFCASTKAGSGANVLTFGAGSRLTVL.

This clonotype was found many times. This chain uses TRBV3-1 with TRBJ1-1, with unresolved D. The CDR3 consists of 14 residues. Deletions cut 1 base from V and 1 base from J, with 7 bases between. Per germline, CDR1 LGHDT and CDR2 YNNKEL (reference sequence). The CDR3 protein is CASSQGVGNTEAFF. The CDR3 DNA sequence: TGTGCCAGCAGCCAAGGCGTCGGGAACACTGAAGCTTTCTTT.

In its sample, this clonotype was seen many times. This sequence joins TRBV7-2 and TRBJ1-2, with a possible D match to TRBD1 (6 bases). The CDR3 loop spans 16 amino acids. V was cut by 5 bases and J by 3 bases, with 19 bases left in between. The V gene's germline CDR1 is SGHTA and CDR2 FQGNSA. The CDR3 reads CASSTQTGMGDYGYTF. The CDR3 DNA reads TGTGCCAGCAGCACACAAACAGGGATGGGGGACTATGGCTACACCTTC. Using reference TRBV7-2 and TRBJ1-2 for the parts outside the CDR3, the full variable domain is GAGVSQSPSNKVTEKGKDVELRCDPISGHTALYWYRQSLGQGLEFLIYFQGNSAPDKSGLPSDRFSAERTGGSVSTLTIQRTQQEDSAVYLCASSTQTGMGDYGYTFGSGTRLTVV.

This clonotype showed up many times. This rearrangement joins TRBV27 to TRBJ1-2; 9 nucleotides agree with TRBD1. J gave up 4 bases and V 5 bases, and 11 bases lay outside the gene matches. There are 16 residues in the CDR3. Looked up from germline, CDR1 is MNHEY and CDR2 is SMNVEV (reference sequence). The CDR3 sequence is CASSLSPGQGRYGYTF. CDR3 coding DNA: TGTGCCAGCAGTCTTTCTCCGGGACAGGGACGCTATGGCTACACCTTC.

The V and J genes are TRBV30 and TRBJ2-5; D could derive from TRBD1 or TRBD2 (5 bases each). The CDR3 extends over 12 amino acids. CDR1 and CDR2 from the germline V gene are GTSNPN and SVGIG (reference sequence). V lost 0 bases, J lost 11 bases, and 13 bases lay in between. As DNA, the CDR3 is TGTGCCTGGAGTGTAGGAGAGGGACCGCAGTACTTC. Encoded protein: CAWSVGEGPQYF.

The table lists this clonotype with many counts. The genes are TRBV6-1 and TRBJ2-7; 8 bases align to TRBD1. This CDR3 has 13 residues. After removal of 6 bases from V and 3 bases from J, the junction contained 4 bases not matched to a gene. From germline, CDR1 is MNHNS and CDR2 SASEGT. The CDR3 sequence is CASRDRAYYEQYF. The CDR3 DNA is TGTGCCAGCAGGGACAGGGCTTACTACGAGCAGTACTTC.

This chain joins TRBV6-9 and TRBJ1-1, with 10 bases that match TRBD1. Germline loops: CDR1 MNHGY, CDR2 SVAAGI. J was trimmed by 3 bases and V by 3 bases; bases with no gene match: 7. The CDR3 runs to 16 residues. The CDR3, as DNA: TGTGCCAGCAGTTACGACTCGGACAGGGGGGACACTGAAGCTTTCTTT. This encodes CASSYDSDRGDTEAFF.

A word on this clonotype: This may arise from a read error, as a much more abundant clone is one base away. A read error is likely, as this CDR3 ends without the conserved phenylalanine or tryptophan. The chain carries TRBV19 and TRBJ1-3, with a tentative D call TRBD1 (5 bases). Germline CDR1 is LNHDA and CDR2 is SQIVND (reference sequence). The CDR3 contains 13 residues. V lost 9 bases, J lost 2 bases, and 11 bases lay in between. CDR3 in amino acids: CASQGLTGNTIYS. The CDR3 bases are TGTGCCAGCCAGGGTTTAACTGGAAACACCATATATTCT.

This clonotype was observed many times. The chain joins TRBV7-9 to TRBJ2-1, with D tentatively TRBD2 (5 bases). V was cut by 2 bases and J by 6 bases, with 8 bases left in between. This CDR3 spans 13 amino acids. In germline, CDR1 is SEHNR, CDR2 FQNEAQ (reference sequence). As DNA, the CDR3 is TGTGCCAGCAGCTTATTACTAGTCAATGAGCAGTTCTTC. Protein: CASSLLLVNEQFF. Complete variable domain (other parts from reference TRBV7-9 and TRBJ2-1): DTGVSQNPRHKITKRGQNVTFRCDPISEHNRLYWYRQTLGQGPEFLTYFQNEAQLEKSRLLSDRFSAERPKGSFSTLEIQRTEQGDSAMYLCASSLLLVNEQFFGPGTRLTVL.

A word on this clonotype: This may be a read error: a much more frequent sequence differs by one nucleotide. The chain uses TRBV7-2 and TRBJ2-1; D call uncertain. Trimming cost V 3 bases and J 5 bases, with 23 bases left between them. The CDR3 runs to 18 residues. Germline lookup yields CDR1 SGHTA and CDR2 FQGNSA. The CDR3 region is CASSLYRAGAPHNNEQFF. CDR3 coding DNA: TGTGCCAGCAGCTTGTACCGGGCCGGAGCTCCTCATAACAATGAGCAGTTCTTC.

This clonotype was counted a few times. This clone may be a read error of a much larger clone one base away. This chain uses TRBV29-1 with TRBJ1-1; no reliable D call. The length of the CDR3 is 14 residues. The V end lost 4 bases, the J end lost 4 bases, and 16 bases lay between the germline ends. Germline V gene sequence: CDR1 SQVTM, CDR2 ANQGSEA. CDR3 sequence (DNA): TGCAGCGTTGGTCGCGGGAACTCGAGCACTGAAGCTTTCTTT. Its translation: CSVGRGNSSTEAFF.

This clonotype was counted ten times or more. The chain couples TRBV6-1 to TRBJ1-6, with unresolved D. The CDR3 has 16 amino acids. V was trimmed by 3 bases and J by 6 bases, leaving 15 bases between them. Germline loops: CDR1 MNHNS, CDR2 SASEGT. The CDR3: CASSDHRHPANSPLHF. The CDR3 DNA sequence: TGTGCCAGCAGTGACCACCGACATCCCGCTAATTCACCCCTCCACTTT.

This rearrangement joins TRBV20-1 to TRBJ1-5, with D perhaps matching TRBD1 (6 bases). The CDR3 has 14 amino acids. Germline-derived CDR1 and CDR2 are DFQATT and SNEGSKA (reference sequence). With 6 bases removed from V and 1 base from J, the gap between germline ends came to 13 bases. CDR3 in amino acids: CSAQQGRSNQPQHF. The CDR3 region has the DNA TGCAGTGCGCAACAGGGACGAAGCAATCAGCCCCAGCATTTT.

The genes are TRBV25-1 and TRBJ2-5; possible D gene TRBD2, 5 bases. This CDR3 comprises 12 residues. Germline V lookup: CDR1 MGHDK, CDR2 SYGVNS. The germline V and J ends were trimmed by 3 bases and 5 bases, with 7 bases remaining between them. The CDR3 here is CASSDPGETQYF. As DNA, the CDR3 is TGTGCCAGCAGTGATCCGGGGGAGACCCAGTACTTC.

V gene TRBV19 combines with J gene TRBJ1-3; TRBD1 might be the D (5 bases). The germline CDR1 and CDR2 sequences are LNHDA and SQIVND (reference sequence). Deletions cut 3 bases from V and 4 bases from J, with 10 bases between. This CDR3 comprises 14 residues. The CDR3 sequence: CASSIGGDGNTIYF. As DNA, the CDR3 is TGTGCCAGTAGTATTGGAGGGGACGGAAACACCATATATTTT.

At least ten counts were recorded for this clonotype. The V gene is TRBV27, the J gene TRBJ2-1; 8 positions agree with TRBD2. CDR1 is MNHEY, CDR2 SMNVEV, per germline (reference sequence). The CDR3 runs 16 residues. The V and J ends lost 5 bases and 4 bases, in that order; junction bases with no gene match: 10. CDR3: CASSTGTSPLYNEQFF. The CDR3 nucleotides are TGTGCCAGCAGTACGGGGACTAGTCCTCTTTACAATGAGCAGTTCTTC.

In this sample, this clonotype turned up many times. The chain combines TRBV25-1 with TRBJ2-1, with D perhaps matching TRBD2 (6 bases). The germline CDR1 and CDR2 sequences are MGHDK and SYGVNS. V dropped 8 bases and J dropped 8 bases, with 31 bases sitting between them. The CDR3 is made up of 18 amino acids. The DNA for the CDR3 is TGTGCCAGCGGCCAGTCAGGAGGGTTGGCTCGTTTTGGGTATGAGCAGTTCTTC. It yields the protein CASGQSGGLARFGYEQFF.

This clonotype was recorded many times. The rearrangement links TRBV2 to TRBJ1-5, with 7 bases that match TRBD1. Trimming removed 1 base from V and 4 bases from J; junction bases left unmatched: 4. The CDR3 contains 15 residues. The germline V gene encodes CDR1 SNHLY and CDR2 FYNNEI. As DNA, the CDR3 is TGTGCCAGCAGTGAAGTACAGGGGAGAAATCAGCCCCAGCATTTT. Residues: CASSEVQGRNQPQHF. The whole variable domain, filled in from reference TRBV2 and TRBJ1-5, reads EPEVTQTPSHQVTQMGQEVILRCVPISNHLYFYWYRQILGQKVEFLVSFYNNEISEKSEIFDDQFSVERPDGSNFTLKIRSTKLEDSAMYFCASSEVQGRNQPQHFGDGTRLSIL.

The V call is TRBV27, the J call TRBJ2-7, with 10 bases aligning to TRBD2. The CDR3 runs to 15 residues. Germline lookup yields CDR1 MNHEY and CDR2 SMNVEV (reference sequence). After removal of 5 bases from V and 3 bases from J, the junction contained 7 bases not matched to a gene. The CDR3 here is CASSPSSGSYYEQYF. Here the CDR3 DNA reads TGTGCCAGCAGTCCCTCTAGCGGGAGTTACTACGAGCAGTACTTC.

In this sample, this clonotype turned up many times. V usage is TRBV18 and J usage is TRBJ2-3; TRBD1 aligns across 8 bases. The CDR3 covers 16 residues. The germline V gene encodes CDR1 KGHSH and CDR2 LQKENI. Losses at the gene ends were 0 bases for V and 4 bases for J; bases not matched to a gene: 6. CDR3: CASSPPVGQGPDTQYF. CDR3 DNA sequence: TGTGCCAGCTCACCACCGGTTGGACAGGGTCCAGATACGCAGTATTTT.

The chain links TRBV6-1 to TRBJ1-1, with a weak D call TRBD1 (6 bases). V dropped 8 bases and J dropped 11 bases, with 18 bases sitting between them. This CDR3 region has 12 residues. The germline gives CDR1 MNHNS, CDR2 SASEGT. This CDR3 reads CASRDTGFWAFF. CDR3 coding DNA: TGTGCCAGCCGGGACACAGGCTTTTGGGCTTTCTTT.

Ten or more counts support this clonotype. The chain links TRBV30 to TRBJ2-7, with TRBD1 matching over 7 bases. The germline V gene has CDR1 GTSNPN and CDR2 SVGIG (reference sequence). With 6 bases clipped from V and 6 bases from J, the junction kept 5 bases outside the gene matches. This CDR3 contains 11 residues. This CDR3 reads CACGTAAEQYF. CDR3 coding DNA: TGTGCCTGCGGGACAGCTGCCGAGCAGTACTTC.

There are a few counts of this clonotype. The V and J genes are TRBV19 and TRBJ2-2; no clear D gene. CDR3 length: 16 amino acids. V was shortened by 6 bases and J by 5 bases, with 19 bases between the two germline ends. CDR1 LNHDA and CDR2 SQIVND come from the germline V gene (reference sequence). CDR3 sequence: CASSKSGAQGTGELFF. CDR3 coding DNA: TGTGCCAGTAGCAAATCAGGAGCCCAAGGGACCGGGGAGCTGTTTTTT.